This T cell receptor beta chain emerged from a study of T cells in Graves' hyperthyroidism and ophthalmopathy. This CDR3 is built from 11 residues. V shed 6 bases and J shed 5 bases, with 11 bases lying between them. The germline V gene has CDR1 DFQATT and CDR2 SNEGSKA (reference sequence). A few counts support this clonotype. Amplification targeted TCR beta CDR3 regions from RNA transcripts. HTBI primers were used for first-round RT-PCR of the TCR CDR3. TCRdb fed the multiplex PCR reads into MiXCR, producing one record per CDR3 protein. Among roughly 500,000 distinct CDR3 sequences listed, approximately 15% were seen once.

Material: blood. The rearrangement uses TRBV20-1 and TRBJ2-7; D tentatively fits TRBD1 or TRBD2 (5 bases each). The clonotype originates from a woman aged 30 to 39 with Graves' hyperthyroidism that later progressed to Graves' ophthalmopathy. The CDR3 DNA is TGCAGTGCCGGGACGGAGGACGAGCAGTACTTC. Amino acid sequence: CSAGTEDEQYF.